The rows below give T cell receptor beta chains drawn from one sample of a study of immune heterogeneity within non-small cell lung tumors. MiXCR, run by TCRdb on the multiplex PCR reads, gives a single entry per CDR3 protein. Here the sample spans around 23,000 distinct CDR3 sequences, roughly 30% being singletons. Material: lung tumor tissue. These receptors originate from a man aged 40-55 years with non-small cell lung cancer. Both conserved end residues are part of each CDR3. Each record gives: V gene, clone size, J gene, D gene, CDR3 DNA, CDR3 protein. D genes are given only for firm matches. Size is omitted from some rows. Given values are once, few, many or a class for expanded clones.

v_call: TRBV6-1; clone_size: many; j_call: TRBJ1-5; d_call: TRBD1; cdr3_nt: TGTGCCAGCAGTCTGACAGGGGGTCAGCCCCAGCATTTT; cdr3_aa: CASSLTGGQPQHF
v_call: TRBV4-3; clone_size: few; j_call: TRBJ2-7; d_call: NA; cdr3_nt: TGCGCCAGCAGCCCATCGGAGGCCTCCTACGAGCAGTACTTC; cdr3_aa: CASSPSEASYEQYF
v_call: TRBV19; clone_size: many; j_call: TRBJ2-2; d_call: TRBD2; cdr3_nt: TGTGCCAGTATTCCATCCGGGACTAGCGGGAGAGGGTACACCGGGGAGCTGTTTTTT; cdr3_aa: CASIPSGTSGRGYTGELFF
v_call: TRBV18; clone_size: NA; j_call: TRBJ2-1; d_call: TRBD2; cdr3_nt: TGTGCCAGCTCGCTGCTCCAGGTGCGGGAGGGCGAGCAGTTCTTC; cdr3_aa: CASSLLQVREGEQFF
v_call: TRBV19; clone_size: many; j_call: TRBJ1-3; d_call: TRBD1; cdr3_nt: TGTGCCAGTAGTATAGGGCGGACAGGGGGATCTGGAAACACCATATATTTT; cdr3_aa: CASSIGRTGGSGNTIYF
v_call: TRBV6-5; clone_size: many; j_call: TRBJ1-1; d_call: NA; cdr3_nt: TGTGCCAGCAGTTACTCGATGATGACGAACACTGAAGCTTTCTTT; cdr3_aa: CASSYSMMTNTEAFF
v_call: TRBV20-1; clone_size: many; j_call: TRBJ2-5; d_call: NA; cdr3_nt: TGCAGTGCTAGAGATGTCGGGGCAGGGGCCATGAGGGAGACCCAGTACTTC; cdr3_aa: CSARDVGAGAMRETQYF
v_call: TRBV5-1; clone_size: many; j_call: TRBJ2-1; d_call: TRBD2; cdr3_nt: TGCGCCAGCAGCTTGGCAGGCGGGAGCGGCAATGAGCAGTTCTTC; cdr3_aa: CASSLAGGSGNEQFF
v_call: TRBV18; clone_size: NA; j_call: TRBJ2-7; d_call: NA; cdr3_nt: TGTGCCAGCTCACCATACCCGCAGGGACTCGGGACCTACGAGCAGTACTTC; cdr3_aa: CASSPYPQGLGTYEQYF
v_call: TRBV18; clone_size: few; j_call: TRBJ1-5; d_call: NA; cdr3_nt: TGTGCCAGCTCCACGGGGAGCAATCAGCCCCAGCATTTT; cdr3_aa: CASSTGSNQPQHF
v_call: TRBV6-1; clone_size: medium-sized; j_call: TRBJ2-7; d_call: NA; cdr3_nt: TGTGCCAGCAGTGCCAGACTTGAGAGGCCCTACGAGCAGTACTTC; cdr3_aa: CASSARLERPYEQYF
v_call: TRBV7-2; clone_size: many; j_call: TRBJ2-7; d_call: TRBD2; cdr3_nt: TGTGCCAGCAGCCCCGGGACTAGGGAGGACGAGCAGTACTTC; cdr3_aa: CASSPGTREDEQYF
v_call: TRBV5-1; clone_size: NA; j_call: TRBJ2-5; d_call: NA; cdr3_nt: TGCGCCAGCAGCTTTGGGGGGAGTCGGCGAGAGGCCCAGTACTTC; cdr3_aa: CASSFGGSRREAQYF
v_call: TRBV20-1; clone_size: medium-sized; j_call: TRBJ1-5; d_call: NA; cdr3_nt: TGCAGTGCTGGCCTCTCGGGGCCGCAGCCCCAGCATTTT; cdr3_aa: CSAGLSGPQPQHF
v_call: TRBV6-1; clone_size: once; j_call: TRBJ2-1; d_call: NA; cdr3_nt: TGTGCCTGCACCAACCCCAGGGGCAATACCGATGAGCAGTTCTTC; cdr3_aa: CACTNPRGNTDEQFF
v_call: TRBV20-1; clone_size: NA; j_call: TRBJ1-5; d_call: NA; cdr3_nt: TGCAGTGCTAGAGATTTTGGCCTAGGCAGCAATCAGCCCCAGCATTTT; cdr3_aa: CSARDFGLGSNQPQHF
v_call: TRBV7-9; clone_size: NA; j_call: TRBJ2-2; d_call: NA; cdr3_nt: TGTGCCAGCAGTCCTAGGGCTTCCGGGGAGCTGTTTTTT; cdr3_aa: CASSPRASGELFF
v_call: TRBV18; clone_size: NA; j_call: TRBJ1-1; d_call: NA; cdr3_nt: TGTGCCAGCTCTCTAGACAATTCCTACACTGAAGCTTTCTTT; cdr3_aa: CASSLDNSYTEAFF
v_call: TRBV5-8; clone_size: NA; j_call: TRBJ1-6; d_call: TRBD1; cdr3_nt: TGTGCCAGCAGCTCGTCAGGGGGATATAATTCACCCCTCCACTTT; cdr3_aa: CASSSSGGYNSPLHF
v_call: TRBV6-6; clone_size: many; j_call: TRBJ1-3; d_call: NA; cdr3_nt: TGTGCCAGCAGTTACTCGAGGAGCTCCTCTGGAAACACCATATATTTT; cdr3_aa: CASSYSRSSSGNTIYF
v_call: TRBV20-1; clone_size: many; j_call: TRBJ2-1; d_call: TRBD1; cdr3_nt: TGCAGTGCTTCCGACAGGGGATACAATGAGCAGTTCTTC; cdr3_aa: CSASDRGYNEQFF
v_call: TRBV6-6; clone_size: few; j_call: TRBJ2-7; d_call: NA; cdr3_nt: TGTGCCAGCAGTTACGTAGGCTCCTACGAGCAGTACTTC; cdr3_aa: CASSYVGSYEQYF
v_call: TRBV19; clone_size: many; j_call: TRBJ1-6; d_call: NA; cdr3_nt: TGTGCCAGTAGTTGGCAGGGAGGCAATTCACCCCTCCACTTT; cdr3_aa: CASSWQGGNSPLHF
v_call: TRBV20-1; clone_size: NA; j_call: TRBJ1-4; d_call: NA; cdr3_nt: TGCAGTGCTAGCAGGAGAGGTGGAAAACTGTTTTTT; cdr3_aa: CSASRRGGKLFF
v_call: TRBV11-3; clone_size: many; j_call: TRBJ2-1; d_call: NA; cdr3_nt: TGTGCCAGCAGCTTAGTGCAGGGCAACAATGAGCAGTTCTTC; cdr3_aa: CASSLVQGNNEQFF
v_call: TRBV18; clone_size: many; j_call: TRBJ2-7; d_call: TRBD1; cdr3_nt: TGTGCCAGCTCACCCGGACAGGGGACCTCCTACGAGCAGTACTTC; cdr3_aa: CASSPGQGTSYEQYF
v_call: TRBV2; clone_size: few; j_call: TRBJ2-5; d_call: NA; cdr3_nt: TGTGCCAGCAGTGAAGGTAAAGGGATCTACCAAGAGACCCAGTACTTC; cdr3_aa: CASSEGKGIYQETQYF
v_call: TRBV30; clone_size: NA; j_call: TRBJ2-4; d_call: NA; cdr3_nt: TGTGCCTGGAGTTTCGCAGGGGCCAAAAACATTCAGTACTTC; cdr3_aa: CAWSFAGAKNIQYF
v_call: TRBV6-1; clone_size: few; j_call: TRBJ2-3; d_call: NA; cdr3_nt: TGTGCCAGCACAAGCGCTAGGGGCACAGATACGCAGTATTTT; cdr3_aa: CASTSARGTDTQYF
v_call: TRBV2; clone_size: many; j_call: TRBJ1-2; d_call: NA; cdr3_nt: TGTGCCAGCAGTGCGAAGCTGGCCTATGGCTACACCTTC; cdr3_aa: CASSAKLAYGYTF
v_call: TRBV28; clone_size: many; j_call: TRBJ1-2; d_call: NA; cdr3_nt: TGTGCCAGCAGTTTAAGGCGGGACTATGGCTACACCTTC; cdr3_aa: CASSLRRDYGYTF
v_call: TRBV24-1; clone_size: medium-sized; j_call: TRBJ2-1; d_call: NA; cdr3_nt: TGTGCCACCAGTGATTCTTTCGCACTCCTAGATAGCTCCTACAATGAGCAGTTCTTC; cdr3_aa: CATSDSFALLDSSYNEQFF
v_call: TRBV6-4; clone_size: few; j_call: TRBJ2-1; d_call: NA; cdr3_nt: TGTGCCACCACAGACACGGGACACCGTATGAATGAGCAGTTCTTC; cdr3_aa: CATTDTGHRMNEQFF
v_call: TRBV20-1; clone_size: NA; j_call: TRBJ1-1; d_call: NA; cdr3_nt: TGCAGTGCTAGAGATAGGGAGGCCCAGAACACTGAAGCTTTCTTT; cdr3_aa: CSARDREAQNTEAFF
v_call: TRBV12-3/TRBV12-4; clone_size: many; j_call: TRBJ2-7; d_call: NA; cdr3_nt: TGTGCCAGCAGTTTTTCCCTCTCTCGTGGGGGGGCGTATGAGCAGTACTTC; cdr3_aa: CASSFSLSRGGAYEQYF
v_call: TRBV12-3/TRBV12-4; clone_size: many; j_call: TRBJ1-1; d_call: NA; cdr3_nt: TGTGCCAGCAGTTTTCAGGGGACGAACACTGAAGCTTTCTTT; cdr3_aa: CASSFQGTNTEAFF
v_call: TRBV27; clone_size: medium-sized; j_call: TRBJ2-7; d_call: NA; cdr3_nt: TGTGCCAGCAGTTTGGGTGGGCAGGGGGGTGGCTACGAGCAGTACTTC; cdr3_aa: CASSLGGQGGGYEQYF
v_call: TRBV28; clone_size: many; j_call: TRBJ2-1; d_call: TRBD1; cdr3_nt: TGTGCCAGCAGTTTTTTGTTCGGGACAGGCGGGGACAATGAGCAGTTCTTC; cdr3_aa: CASSFLFGTGGDNEQFF
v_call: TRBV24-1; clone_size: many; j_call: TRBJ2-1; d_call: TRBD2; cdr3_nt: TGTGCCACCAGGTCGGGGGGTGCAGGGTCCAATGAGCAGTTCTTC; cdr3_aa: CATRSGGAGSNEQFF
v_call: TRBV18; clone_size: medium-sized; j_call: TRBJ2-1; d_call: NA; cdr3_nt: TGTGCCAGCTCACCCGAAAGAAATGAGCAGTTCTTC; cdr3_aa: CASSPERNEQFF
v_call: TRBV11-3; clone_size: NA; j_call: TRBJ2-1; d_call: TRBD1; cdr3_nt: TGTGCCAGCAGCTTAGCTAGGGGGCTAAATGAGCAGTTCTTC; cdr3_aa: CASSLARGLNEQFF
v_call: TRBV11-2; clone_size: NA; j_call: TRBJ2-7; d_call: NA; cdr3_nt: TGTGCCAGCAGCTTAGGGGGAGGGGGCAACGAGCAGTACTTC; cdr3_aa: CASSLGGGGNEQYF
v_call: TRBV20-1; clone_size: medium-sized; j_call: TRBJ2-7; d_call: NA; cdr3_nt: TGCAGTGCTAGAGATCTGACGGACCCCTACGAGCAGTACTTC; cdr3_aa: CSARDLTDPYEQYF
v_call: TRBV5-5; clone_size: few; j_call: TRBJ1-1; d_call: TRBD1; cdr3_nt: TGTGCCAGCAGCTCAGGGGGCAGGACTGAAGCTTTCTTT; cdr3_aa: CASSSGGRTEAFF
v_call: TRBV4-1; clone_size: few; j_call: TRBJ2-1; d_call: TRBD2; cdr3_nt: TGCGCCAGCAGCCAAGAGGGAATAGCGGGAGGATCTGAGCAGTTCTTC; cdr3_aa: CASSQEGIAGGSEQFF
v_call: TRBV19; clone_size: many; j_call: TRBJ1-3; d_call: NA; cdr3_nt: TGTGCCAGTAGTATACCCGGGGTTAGAACCGGAAACACCATATATTTT; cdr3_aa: CASSIPGVRTGNTIYF
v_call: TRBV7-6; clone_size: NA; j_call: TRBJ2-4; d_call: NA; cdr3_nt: TGTGCCAGCAGCTTAGGGGCAGGGAGCATTCAGTACTTC; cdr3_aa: CASSLGAGSIQYF
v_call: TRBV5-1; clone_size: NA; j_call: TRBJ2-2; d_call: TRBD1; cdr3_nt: TGCGCCAGCAGCTACAGGGGGGTCACCGGGGAGCTGTTTTTT; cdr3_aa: CASSYRGVTGELFF
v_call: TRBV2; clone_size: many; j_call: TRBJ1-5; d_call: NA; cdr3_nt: TGTGCCAGCAGTGAAGGTTTGGTGGGGTGGAATCAGCCCCAGCATTTT; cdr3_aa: CASSEGLVGWNQPQHF
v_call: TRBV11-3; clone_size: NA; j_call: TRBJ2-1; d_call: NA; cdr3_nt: TGTGCCAGCAGCCAAGTTACCGGGGGCTCCTACAATGAGCAGTTCTTC; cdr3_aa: CASSQVTGGSYNEQFF
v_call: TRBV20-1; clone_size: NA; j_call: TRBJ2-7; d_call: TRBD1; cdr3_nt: TGCAGTTCTAGCACGGCGGACAGGGGGTTCGACGAGCAGTACTTC; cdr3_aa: CSSSTADRGFDEQYF